The present T cell receptor (beta chain) was sequenced within a study of lymphopenia after photon versus proton radiotherapy. Overall study results and limits: A bigger post-nadir fall in TCR diversity correlated inversely with survival time in deceased patients. Proton therapy kept repertoires fairly stable, unlike photons, which gained effector/memory cells. Oligoclonal CD8+ Temra expansion after nadir drove photon patients' diversity drop. Only patients who died were analyzed for survival; proton advantage is unproven.

With respect to this clone: The antigen is not known.

The CDR3 has 11 amino acids. The germline gives CDR1 DFQATT, CDR2 SNEGSKA (reference sequence). V lost 5 bases and J lost 10, with 13 bases in between. Generated by immunoSEQ multiplex PCR, the TCRdb table keeps only in-frame clones and is missing some. The sample contains around 42,000 clones, about 85% of which appear only once. The TCR originated in a man aged 35 to 55 with gastric cancer. The V and J genes are TRBV20-1 and TRBJ2-3; the D gene is possibly TRBD2 (6 bases). The sample in question was peripheral blood, obtained from a patient treated with photon-based radiotherapy. The CDR3 loop is CSAHAGTSQYF. Here the CDR3 DNA reads TGCAGTGCTCACGCCGGGACTTCGCAGTATTTT.